This T cell receptor (beta chain) came from a study of vaccination effects on CD4 cells after COVID-19. General observations from the study: Clones induced by infection and by vaccine showed marked clonal contraction late after vaccination.

Remarks on this clone: Its antigen remains unidentified.

Isolation of CD4+ T cells took place after 10 days of culture. Half-medium changes using IL-2 medium occurred on days 3 and 7. The J segment lost 13 bases and the V segment lost 0 bases, leaving 11 bases of the junction unmatched. The germline V gene has CDR1 MNHEY and CDR2 SMNVEV (reference sequence). The length of the CDR3 is 15 residues. Some clones are missing from TCRdb's copy, which holds only in-frame ones; the method was immunoSEQ multiplex PCR. The sample consists of around 30,000 clones, roughly two thirds of them appearing once. The TCR sequence derives from a human donor who received a COVID-19 vaccine. The sequenced sample was CD4+ T cells from PBMCs cultured without peptide, obtained before COVID-19 vaccination. The chain joins TRBV27 to TRBJ1-4; 7 bases line up with TRBD1. Written as DNA, the CDR3 is TGTGCCAGCAGTTTATCGGTTCGGGACAGCAGTTCACTGTTTTTT. Its translation: CASSLSVRDSSSLFF.